Reported below is one T cell receptor beta chain. This sample was taken from a study of blood T cell repertoires in COVID-19. Study-wide background: The cDNA or gDNA used as material had been derived from T cells, B-cell-depleted T cells, or PBMCs.

V lost 4 bases and J lost 4; bases outside the gene matches: 12. Per the germline V gene, CDR1 is SGHKS and CDR2 is YYEKEE (reference sequence). This CDR3 is built from 16 residues. The method was immunoSEQ multiplex PCR; TCRdb's version includes in-frame clones alone and lacks a portion of them. Of a few hundred thousand clones listed, around 87% are singletons. Sample: peripheral blood. The sequence derives from a woman aged 25 to 45 with COVID-19, enrolled during active disease. V gene TRBV5-5 combines with J gene TRBJ2-7, with 9 bases that match TRBD1. CDR3 protein: CASSLSPGQGLYEQYF. CDR3 bases: TGTGCCAGCAGCCTATCTCCGGGACAGGGACTTTACGAGCAGTACTTC.